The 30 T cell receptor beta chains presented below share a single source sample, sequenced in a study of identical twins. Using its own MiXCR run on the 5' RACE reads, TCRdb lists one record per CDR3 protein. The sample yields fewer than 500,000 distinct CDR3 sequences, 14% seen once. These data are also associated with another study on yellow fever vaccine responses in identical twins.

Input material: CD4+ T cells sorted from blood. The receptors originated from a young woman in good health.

As DNA, the CDR3 is TGCGCCAGCACCCGGGACTTCCTCAAACAAAGCTCCTACGAGCAGTACTTC. Its translation: CASTRDFLKQSSYEQYF. This sequence joins TRBV5-1 and TRBJ2-7; the D gene is possibly TRBD2 (6 bases). V gave up 6 bases and J gave up 0 bases, with 22 bases separating them. The CDR3 loop spans 17 amino acids. Germline loops: CDR1 SGHRS, CDR2 YFSETQ.

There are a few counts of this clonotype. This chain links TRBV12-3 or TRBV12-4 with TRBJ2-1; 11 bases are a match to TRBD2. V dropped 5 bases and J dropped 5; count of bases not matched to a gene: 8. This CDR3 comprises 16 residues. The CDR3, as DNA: TGTGCCAGCAGTCGCACTAGCGGGAGAGACGACAATGAGCAGTTCTTC. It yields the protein CASSRTSGRDDNEQFF.

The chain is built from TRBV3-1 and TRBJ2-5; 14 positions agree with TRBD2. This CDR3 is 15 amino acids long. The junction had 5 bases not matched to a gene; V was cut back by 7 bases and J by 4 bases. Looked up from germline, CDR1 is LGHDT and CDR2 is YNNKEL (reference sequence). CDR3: CASNRLAGGTETQYF. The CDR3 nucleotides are TGTGCCAGCAACCGACTAGCGGGGGGGACAGAGACCCAGTACTTC.

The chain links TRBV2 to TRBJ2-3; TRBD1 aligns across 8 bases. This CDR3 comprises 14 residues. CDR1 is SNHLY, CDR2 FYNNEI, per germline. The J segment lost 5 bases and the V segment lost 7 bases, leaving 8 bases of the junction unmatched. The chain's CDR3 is CASKPTGVGDTQYF. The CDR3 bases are TGTGCCAGCAAACCGACAGGGGTAGGAGATACGCAGTATTTT.

CDR3: CASGSDRANYGYTF. The CDR3 DNA follows: TGCGCCAGCGGGTCCGACAGGGCTAACTATGGCTACACCTTC. The chain is built from TRBV5-1 and TRBJ1-2; the match to TRBD1 covers 7 bases. This CDR3 is built from 14 residues. Germline V lookup: CDR1 SGHRS, CDR2 YFSETQ. V lost 7 bases to trimming and J lost 0 bases; unmatched junction nucleotides: 6.

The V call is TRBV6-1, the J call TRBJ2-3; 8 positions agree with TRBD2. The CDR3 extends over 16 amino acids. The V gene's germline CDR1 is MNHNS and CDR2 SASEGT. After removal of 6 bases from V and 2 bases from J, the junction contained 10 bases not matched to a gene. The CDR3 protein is CASRFEAGGATDTQYF. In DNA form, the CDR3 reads TGTGCCAGCAGATTTGAGGCGGGGGGCGCCACAGATACGCAGTATTTT.

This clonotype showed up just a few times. This CDR3 is CASSPPGGVTGELFF. As DNA, the CDR3 is TGTGCCAGCTCACCACCCGGAGGGGTTACCGGGGAGCTGTTTTTT. The chain combines TRBV18 with TRBJ2-2; TRBD2 is a possible D gene (6 bases). CDR3 size: 15 residues. CDR1 is KGHSH, CDR2 LQKENI, per germline. With 0 bases removed from V and 5 bases from J, the gap between germline ends came to 10 bases.

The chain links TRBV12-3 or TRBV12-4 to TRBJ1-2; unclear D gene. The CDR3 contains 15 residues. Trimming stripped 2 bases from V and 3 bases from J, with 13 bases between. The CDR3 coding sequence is TGTGCCAGCAGTTTAAAGGGTTCAGCATACTATGGCTACACCTTC. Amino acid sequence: CASSLKGSAYYGYTF.

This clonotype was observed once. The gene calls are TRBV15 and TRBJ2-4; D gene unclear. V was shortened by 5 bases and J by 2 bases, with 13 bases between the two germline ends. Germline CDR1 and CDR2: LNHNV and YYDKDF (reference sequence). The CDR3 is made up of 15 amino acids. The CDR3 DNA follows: TGTGCCACCAGCCGCCGTCAGGAGTCCAAAAACATTCAGTACTTC. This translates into CATSRRQESKNIQYF.

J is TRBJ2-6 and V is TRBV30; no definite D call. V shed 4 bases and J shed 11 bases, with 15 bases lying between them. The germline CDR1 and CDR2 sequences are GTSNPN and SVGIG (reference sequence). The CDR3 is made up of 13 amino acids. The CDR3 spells CAWTFMGGDVLTF. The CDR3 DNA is TGTGCCTGGACCTTCATGGGCGGTGACGTCCTGACTTTC.

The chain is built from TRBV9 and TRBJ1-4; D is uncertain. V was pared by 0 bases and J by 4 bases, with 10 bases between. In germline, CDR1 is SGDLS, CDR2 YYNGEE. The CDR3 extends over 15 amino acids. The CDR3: CASSVAPEGNEKLFF. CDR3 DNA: TGTGCCAGCAGCGTAGCCCCGGAGGGTAATGAAAAACTGTTTTTT.

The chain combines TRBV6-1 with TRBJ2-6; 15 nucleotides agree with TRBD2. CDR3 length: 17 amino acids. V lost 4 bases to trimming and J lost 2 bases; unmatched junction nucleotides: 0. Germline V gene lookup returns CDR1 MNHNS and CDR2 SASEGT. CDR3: CASSGTSGRAGANVLTF. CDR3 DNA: TGTGCCAGCAGTGGGACTAGCGGGAGGGCTGGGGCCAACGTCCTGACTTTC.

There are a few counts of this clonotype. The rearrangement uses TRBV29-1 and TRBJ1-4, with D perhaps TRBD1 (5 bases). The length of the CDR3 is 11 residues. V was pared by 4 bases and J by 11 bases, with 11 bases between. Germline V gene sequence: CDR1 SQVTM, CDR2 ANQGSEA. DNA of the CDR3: TGCAGCGTTGCGGTAGGGGAGAAACTGTTTTTT. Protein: CSVAVGEKLFF. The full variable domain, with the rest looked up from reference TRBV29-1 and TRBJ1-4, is SAVISQKPSRDICQRGTSLTIQCQVDSQVTMMFWYRQQPGQSLTLIATANQGSEATYESGFVIDKFPISRPNLTFSTLTVSNMSPEDSSIYLCSVAVGEKLFFGSGTQLSVL.

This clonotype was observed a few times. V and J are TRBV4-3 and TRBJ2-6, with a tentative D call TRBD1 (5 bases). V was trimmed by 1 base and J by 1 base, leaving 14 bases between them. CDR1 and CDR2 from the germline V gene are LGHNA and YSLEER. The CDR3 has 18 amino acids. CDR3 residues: CASSQVIGASSGANVLTF. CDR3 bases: TGCGCCAGCAGCCAAGTTATAGGGGCCAGTTCTGGGGCCAACGTCCTGACTTTC.

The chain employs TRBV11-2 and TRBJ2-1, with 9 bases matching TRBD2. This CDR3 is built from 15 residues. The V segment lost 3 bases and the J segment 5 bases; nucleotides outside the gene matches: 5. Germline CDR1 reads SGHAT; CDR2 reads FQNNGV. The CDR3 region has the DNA TGTGCCAGCAGCTTTACGACTAGCGGCAACAATGAGCAGTTCTTC. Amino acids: CASSFTTSGNNEQFF.

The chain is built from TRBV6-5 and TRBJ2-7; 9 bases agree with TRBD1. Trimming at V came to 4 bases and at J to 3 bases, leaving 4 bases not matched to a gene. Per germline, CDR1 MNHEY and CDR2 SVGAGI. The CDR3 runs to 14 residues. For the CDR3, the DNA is TGTGCCAGCAGTTCCGGGACAGGGTTCTACGAGCAGTACTTC. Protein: CASSSGTGFYEQYF.

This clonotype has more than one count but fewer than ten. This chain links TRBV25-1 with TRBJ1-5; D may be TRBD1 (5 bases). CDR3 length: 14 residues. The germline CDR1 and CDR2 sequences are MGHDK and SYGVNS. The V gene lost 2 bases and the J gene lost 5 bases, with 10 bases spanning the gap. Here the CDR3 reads CASSELRVDQPQHF. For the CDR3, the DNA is TGTGCCAGCAGTGAACTCAGGGTGGATCAGCCCCAGCATTTT.

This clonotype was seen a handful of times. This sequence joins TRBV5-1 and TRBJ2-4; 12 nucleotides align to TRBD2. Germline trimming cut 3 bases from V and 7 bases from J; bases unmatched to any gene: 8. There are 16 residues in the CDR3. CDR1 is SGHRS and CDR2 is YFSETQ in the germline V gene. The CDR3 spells CASSSSTSGRVNIQYF. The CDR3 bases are TGCGCCAGCAGCTCCTCGACTAGCGGGAGAGTCAACATTCAGTACTTC.

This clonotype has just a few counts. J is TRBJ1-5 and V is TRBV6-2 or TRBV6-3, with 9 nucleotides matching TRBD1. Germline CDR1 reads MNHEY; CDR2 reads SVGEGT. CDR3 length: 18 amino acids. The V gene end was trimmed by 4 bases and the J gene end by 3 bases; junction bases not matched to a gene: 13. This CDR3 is CASSWGLGQGVNNQPQHF. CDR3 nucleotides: TGTGCCAGCAGTTGGGGACTGGGACAGGGAGTCAACAATCAGCCCCAGCATTTT.

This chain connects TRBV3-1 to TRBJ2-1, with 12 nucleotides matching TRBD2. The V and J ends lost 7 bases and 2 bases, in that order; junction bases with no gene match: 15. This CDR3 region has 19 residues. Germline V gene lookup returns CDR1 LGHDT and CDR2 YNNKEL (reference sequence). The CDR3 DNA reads TGTGCCAGCACCCCCACGGGGCTAGCGGGGGGGCCCGCCTACAATGAGCAGTTCTTC. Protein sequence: CASTPTGLAGGPAYNEQFF.

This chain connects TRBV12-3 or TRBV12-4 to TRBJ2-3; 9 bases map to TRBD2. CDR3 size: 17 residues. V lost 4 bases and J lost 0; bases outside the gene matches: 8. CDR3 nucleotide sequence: TGTGCCAGCAGTTCGTATAGCGGGAGAGGTAGCACAGATACGCAGTATTTT. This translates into CASSSYSGRGSTDTQYF.

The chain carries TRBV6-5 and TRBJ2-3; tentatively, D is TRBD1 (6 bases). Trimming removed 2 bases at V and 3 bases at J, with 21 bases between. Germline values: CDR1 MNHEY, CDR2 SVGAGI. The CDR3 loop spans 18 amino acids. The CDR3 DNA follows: TGTGCCAGCAGTTACAGGGGGTTTCGGCCTCTTGGGACAGATACGCAGTATTTT. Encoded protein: CASSYRGFRPLGTDTQYF.

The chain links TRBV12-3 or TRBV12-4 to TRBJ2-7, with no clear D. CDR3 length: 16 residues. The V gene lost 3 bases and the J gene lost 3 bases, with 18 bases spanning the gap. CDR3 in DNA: TGTGCCAGCAGTTTCCAACAGACTCAGGTTCTCTACGAGCAGTACTTC. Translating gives CASSFQQTQVLYEQYF.

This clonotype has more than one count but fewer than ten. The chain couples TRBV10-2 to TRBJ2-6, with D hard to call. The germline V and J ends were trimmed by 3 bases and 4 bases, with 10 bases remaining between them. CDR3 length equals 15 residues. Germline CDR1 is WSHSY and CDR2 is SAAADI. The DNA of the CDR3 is TGCGCCAGCAGTGAATTAGGGCCCGGGGCCAACGTCCTGACTTTC. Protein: CASSELGPGANVLTF.

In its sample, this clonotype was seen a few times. In nucleotides, the CDR3 is TGTGCCAGCTCACCTGCGGACAGATCTTCCTACGAGCAGTACTTC. This encodes CASSPADRSSYEQYF. V and J are TRBV18 and TRBJ2-7; D is perhaps TRBD1 (6 bases). This CDR3 spans 15 amino acids. V shed 3 bases and J shed 1 base, with 13 bases lying between them. Germline CDR1 and CDR2: KGHSH and LQKENI.

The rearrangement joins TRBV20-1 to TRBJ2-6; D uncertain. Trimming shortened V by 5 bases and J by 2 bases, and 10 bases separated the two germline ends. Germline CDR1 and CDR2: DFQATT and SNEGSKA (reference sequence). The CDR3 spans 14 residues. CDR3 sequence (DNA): TGCAGTGCTCCTCACAACACTGGGGCCAACGTCCTGACTTTC. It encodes CSAPHNTGANVLTF.

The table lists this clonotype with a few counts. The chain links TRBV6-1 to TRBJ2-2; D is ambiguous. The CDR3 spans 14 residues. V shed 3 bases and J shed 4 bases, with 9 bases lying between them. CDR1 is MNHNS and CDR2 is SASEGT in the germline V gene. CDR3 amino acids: CASSDRHGTGELFF. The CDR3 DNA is TGTGCCAGCAGTGACCGACATGGCACCGGGGAGCTGTTTTTT.

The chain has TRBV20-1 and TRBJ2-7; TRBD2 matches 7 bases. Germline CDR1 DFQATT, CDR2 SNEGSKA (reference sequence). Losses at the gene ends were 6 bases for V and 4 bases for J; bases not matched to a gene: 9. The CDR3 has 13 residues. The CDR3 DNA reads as TGCAGTGCCAAACTAGCGAGCAATTACGAGCAGTACTTC. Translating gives CSAKLASNYEQYF.

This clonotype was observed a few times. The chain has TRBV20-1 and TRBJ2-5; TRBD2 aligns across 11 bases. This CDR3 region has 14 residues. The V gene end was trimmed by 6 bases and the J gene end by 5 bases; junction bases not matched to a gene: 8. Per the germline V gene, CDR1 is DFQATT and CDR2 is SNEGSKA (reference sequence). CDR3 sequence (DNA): TGCAGTGCCAAGACTAGCGGGGTTCAGGAGACCCAGTACTTC. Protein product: CSAKTSGVQETQYF.

CDR3 nucleotide sequence: TGTGCCAGCAGTGGACTAGCGGGTTCCAGGGGGGAAGAGACCCAGTACTTC. Amino acid sequence: CASSGLAGSRGEETQYF. The chain carries TRBV6-9 and TRBJ2-5, with 11 bases matching TRBD2. Germline V gives CDR1 MNHGY, CDR2 SVAAGI. The length of the CDR3 is 17 residues. V lost 5 bases to trimming and J lost 3 bases; unmatched junction nucleotides: 11.